The clone carrying this T cell receptor beta chain was seen at least ten times. Germline V gene lookup returns CDR1 MNHEY and CDR2 SMNVEV (reference sequence). Trimming stripped 4 bases from V and 1 base from J, with 7 bases between. The CDR3 consists of 13 residues. The sample's time point: persistent/refractory GD, antithyroid drugs over 5 years with positive TRAb. Making the TCR library involved RNA that had been extracted from PBMCs. CDR3-region Arm-PCR and iRepertoire HTBI primers produced the TCR beta libraries. TCRdb redid the calling of the multiplex PCR reads with MiXCR, one entry per CDR3 protein. The sample contains a few hundred thousand distinct CDR3 sequences, under 25% of which appear only once. These data are taken from a study of regulatory T cells in long-lasting Graves disease. In the study overall: In persistent Graves' disease, antithyroid drugs had been taken for over 5 years and TSH receptor antibodies stayed positive.

The receptor was isolated from a female donor with Graves disease. This sample comprised peripheral blood mononuclear cells (PBMCs), obtained when the disease was refractory, from a patient treated with antithyroid drugs. The chain employs TRBV27 and TRBJ2-5; the D gene could be TRBD1 or TRBD2 (5 bases each). The CDR3 sequence is CASSSGTQETQYF. The CDR3 DNA is TGTGCCAGCAGTTCGGGGACCCAAGAGACCCAGTACTTC.